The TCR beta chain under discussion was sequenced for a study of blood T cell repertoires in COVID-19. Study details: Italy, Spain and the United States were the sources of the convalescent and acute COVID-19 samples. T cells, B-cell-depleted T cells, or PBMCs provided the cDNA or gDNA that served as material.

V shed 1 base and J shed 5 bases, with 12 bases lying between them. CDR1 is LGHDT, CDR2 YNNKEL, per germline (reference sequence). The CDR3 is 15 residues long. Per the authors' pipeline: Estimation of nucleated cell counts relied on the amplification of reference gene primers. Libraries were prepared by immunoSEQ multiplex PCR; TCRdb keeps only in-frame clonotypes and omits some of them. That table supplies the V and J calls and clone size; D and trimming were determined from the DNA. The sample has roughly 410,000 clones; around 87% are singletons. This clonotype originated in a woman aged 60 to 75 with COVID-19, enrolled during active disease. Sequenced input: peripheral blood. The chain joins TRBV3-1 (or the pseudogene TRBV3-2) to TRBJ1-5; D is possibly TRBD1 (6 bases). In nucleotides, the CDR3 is TGTGCCAGCAGCCAAGCTGTAGGGGGGGATCAGCCCCAGCATTTT. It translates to CASSQAVGGDQPQHF.